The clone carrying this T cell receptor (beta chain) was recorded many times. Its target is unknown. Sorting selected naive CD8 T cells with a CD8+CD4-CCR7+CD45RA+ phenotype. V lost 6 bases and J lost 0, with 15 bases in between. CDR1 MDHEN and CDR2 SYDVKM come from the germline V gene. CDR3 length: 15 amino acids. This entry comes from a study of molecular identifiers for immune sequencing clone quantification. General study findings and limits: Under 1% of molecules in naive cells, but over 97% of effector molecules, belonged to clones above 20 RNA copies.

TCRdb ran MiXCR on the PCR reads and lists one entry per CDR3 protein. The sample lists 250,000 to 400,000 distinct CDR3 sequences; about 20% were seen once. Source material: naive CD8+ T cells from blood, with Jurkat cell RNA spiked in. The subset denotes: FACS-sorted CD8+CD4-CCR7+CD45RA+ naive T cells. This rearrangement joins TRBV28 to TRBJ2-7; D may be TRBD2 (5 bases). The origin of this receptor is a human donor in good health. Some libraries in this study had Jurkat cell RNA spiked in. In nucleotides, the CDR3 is TGTGCCAGCAGCTTGGGAGTGGCTTTCTCCTACGAGCAGTACTTC. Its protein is CASSLGVAFSYEQYF.